The 31 T cell receptor beta chains reported below all come from one sample, sequenced in a study of OX40 agonist ivuxolimab in advanced cancers. Only in-frame clones appear in the TCRdb table, and some are missing; sequencing was by immunoSEQ multiplex PCR. The table lists under 150,000 clones, about 93% of them singletons. The sample here was CD4+ or CD8+ T cells sorted from blood, taken in a trial of the OX40 agonist ivuxolimab. Receptor source: an adult with an advanced solid tumor such as melanoma, head and neck, liver or kidney cancer.

The V and J genes are TRBV5-4 and TRBJ1-2, with a weak D call TRBD1 (5 bases). The CDR3 is made up of 14 amino acids. V was cut by 5 bases and J by 8 bases, with 19 bases left in between. Germline CDR1 reads SGHNT; CDR2 reads YYREEE (reference sequence). For the CDR3, the DNA is TGTGCCAGCAGGCCCGGTGTAGGGGATCGGGGCTACACCTTC. Protein: CASRPGVGDRGYTF.

This chain joins TRBV7-2 and TRBJ2-7, with D tentatively TRBD2 (6 bases). Trimming left V 0 bases short and J 4 bases short, with 16 bases between. The CDR3 length is 16 residues. Germline lookup yields CDR1 SGHTA and CDR2 FQGNSA. This CDR3 reads CASSLAVGLPYYEQYF. CDR3 sequence (DNA): TGTGCCAGCAGCTTAGCGGTAGGACTACCATATTACGAGCAGTACTTC.

CDR3 in amino acids: CASSPLKAWRDEQYF. CDR3 bases: TGTGCCAGCAGTCCCCTGAAGGCATGGCGGGACGAGCAGTACTTC. This chain connects TRBV28 to TRBJ2-7, with a tentative D call TRBD2 (5 bases). The CDR3 sequence is 15 residues long. With 5 bases removed from V and 5 bases from J, the gap between germline ends came to 19 bases. Germline V gives CDR1 MDHEN, CDR2 SYDVKM.

The V and J genes are TRBV21-1 and TRBJ2-5; the table's D call, TRBD1, has no DNA check behind it. TRBV21-1 is described as a pseudogene. The CDR3 length is 17 residues. CDR3: CASSVPGQGLNQETQYF. The CDR3, as DNA: TGTGCCAGCAGCGTCCCGGGACAGGGGTTGAACCAAGAGACCCAGTACTTC.

The rearrangement links TRBV7-2 to TRBJ2-3, with TRBD1 identical over 7 bases. The germline CDR1 and CDR2 sequences are SGHTA and FQGNSA. This CDR3 has 14 residues. V was pared by 5 bases and J by 2 bases, with 4 bases of the junction left unmatched. The CDR3 DNA follows: TGTGCCAGCAGCAGGGACAGTAACACAGATACGCAGTATTTT. Amino acids: CASSRDSNTDTQYF.

The chain links TRBV27 to TRBJ2-5; perhaps D is TRBD1 or TRBD2 (5 bases each). The V gene's germline CDR1 is MNHEY and CDR2 SMNVEV (reference sequence). The CDR3 loop spans 15 amino acids. Trimming took 8 bases from V and 0 from J, leaving 16 bases between them. The CDR3 DNA reads as TGTGCCAGCCGCCCATCGTGGGGGAACCAAGAGACCCAGTACTTC. Its protein is CASRPSWGNQETQYF.

The V call is TRBV2, the J call TRBJ1-5; no reliable D call. CDR1 and CDR2 from the germline V gene are SNHLY and FYNNEI. The CDR3 runs 14 residues. Trimming took 10 bases from V and 1 from J, leaving 14 bases between them. Here the CDR3 DNA reads TGTGCCACCTCGACTTTATCCAGCAATCAGCCCCAGCATTTT. Translation: CATSTLSSNQPQHF.

The rearrangement joins TRBV5-4 to TRBJ1-2; D unresolved. V shed 5 bases and J shed 4 bases, with 15 bases lying between them. The CDR3 has 14 residues. From germline, CDR1 is SGHNT and CDR2 YYREEE (reference sequence). CDR3 in amino acids: CASRTRNSFYGYTF. The CDR3 DNA sequence: TGTGCCAGCAGGACGCGGAACAGTTTCTATGGCTACACCTTC.

The rearrangement uses TRBV6-6 and TRBJ1-5; D gene uncertain. V lost 2 bases and J 5 bases, leaving 4 bases between the germline ends. Germline CDR1 reads MNHNY; CDR2 reads SVGAGI (reference sequence). The CDR3 extends over 12 amino acids. DNA for the CDR3: TGTGCCAGCAGTTACAAGGATCAGCCCCAGCATTTT. It translates to CASSYKDQPQHF.

CDR3 coding DNA: TGTGCCAGCGGCCTCCGAGGAGGAGCTTTCTTT. Encoded protein: CASGLRGGAFF. The chain employs TRBV6-6 and TRBJ1-1, with unresolved D. V dropped 8 bases and J dropped 10 bases, with 14 bases sitting between them. The CDR3 spans 11 residues. Germline-derived CDR1 and CDR2 are MNHNY and SVGAGI (reference sequence).

V and J are TRBV7-9 and TRBJ1-1, with 7 bases that match TRBD1. There are 14 residues in the CDR3. V gave up 7 bases and J gave up 1 base; unmatched junction bases: 6. Germline V gene sequence: CDR1 SEHNR, CDR2 FQNEAQ (reference sequence). DNA for the CDR3: TGTGCCAGCAAGTCCCAGGGGGGGAACACTGAAGCTTTCTTT. Protein sequence: CASKSQGGNTEAFF.

V gene TRBV28 combines with J gene TRBJ2-7; D uncertain. Trimming removed 4 bases from V and 2 bases from J, with 9 bases in between. Germline CDR1 MDHEN, CDR2 SYDVKM. The CDR3 consists of 13 residues. The DNA of the CDR3 is TGTGCCAGCAGTTCCGACCCGACCTACGAGCAGTACTTC. Residues: CASSSDPTYEQYF.

The V gene is TRBV5-1, the J gene TRBJ2-1; TRBD2 matches at 9 bases. Germline trimming cut 0 bases from V and 6 bases from J; bases unmatched to any gene: 4. Looked up from germline, CDR1 is SGHRS and CDR2 is YFSETQ. The CDR3 is 15 amino acids. For the CDR3, the DNA is TGCGCCAGCAGCTTGGGCGGGGGGGCGAGCAATGAGCAGTTCTTC. Residues: CASSLGGGASNEQFF.

The V and J genes are TRBV28 and TRBJ2-7; unclear D gene. The V end lost 8 bases, the J end lost 5 bases, and 10 bases lay between the germline ends. The CDR3 is made up of 11 amino acids. Germline-derived CDR1 and CDR2 are MDHEN and SYDVKM. In DNA form, the CDR3 reads TGTGCCAGCTCCCCGCCCCACGAGCAGTACTTC. Translated, it gives CASSPPHEQYF.

The V gene is TRBV19, the J gene TRBJ2-1; no clear D. Trimming took 6 bases from V and 0 from J, leaving 15 bases between them. The CDR3 totals 16 residues. The germline V gene encodes CDR1 LNHDA and CDR2 SQIVND (reference sequence). The CDR3 coding sequence is TGTGCCAGTAGCCGGCCCAGCGCTCGCTCCTACAATGAGCAGTTCTTC. This sequence encodes CASSRPSARSYNEQFF. Together with reference TRBV19 and TRBJ2-1, the CDR3 gives the full variable domain: DGGITQSPKYLFRKEGQNVTLSCEQNLNHDAMYWYRQDPGQGLRLIYYSQIVNDFQKGDIAEGYSVSREKKESFPLTVTSAQKNPTAFYLCASSRPSARSYNEQFFGPGTRLTVL.

V and J are TRBV28 and TRBJ2-2; D unclear. Trimming took off 6 bases at V and 5 bases at J, with 10 bases between the two ends. Germline CDR1 is MDHEN and CDR2 is SYDVKM. There are 13 residues in the CDR3. The CDR3 DNA reads TGTGCCAGCAGGGCGGCCGCAACCGGGGAGCTGTTTTTT. This gives the protein CASRAAATGELFF.

This chain uses TRBV5-8 with TRBJ1-6; a weak D match, TRBD1 (5 bases). CDR3 size: 14 residues. The V gene's germline CDR1 is SGHTS and CDR2 YDEGEE. Trimming pared 3 bases from V and 7 bases from J, leaving 11 bases between. The CDR3 bases are TGTGCCAGCAGCTCCGGACGGACAAATTCACCCCTCCACTTT. Its protein is CASSSGRTNSPLHF.

The chain combines TRBV9 with TRBJ1-6, with D perhaps TRBD1 (6 bases). V was trimmed by 0 bases and J by 8 bases, leaving 15 bases between them. This CDR3 has 16 amino acids. Per germline, CDR1 SGDLS and CDR2 YYNGEE. CDR3 in DNA: TGTGCCAGCAGCGTAGCGGGGGCAATGTACGATTCACCCCTCCACTTT. Translating it yields CASSVAGAMYDSPLHF.

The chain has TRBV27 and TRBJ2-5; 11 nucleotides match TRBD1. The CDR3 has 16 residues. Germline loops: CDR1 MNHEY, CDR2 SMNVEV (reference sequence). The V segment lost 7 bases and the J segment 5 bases; nucleotides outside the gene matches: 12. This chain's CDR3 is CASTARTGQGGETQYF. The CDR3 nucleotides read TGTGCCAGCACCGCGAGGACGGGACAGGGGGGGGAGACCCAGTACTTC.

The chain uses TRBV15 and TRBJ2-1, with D perhaps matching TRBD1 (5 bases). The germline V gene encodes CDR1 LNHNV and CDR2 YYDKDF (reference sequence). CDR3 length: 16 amino acids. V gave up 3 bases and J gave up 2 bases, with 14 bases separating them. DNA for the CDR3: TGTGCCACCAGCAGGGTCCGGGCAGGGACCTACAATGAGCAGTTCTTC. Protein sequence: CATSRVRAGTYNEQFF.

The chain couples TRBV5-8 to TRBJ1-1, with D unresolved. The germline CDR1 and CDR2 sequences are SGHTS and YDEGEE. The germline V and J ends were trimmed by 0 bases and 4 bases, with 13 bases remaining between them. The CDR3 has 15 amino acids. CDR3 protein: CASSLVAGWTTEAFF. The CDR3 DNA reads TGTGCCAGCAGCTTGGTGGCGGGCTGGACCACTGAAGCTTTCTTT.

This clone showed up just a few times. This rearrangement joins TRBV2 to TRBJ1-2; a weak D match, TRBD1 (6 bases). The V and J ends lost 8 bases and 4 bases respectively, with 8 bases between them. CDR3 length equals 11 residues. CDR1 SNHLY and CDR2 FYNNEI come from the germline V gene. CDR3 sequence: CASGGGYGYTF. In nucleotides, the CDR3 is TGTGCCAGCGGAGGGGGCTATGGCTACACCTTC. Variable domain in full (rest from reference TRBV2 and TRBJ1-2): EPEVTQTPSHQVTQMGQEVILRCVPISNHLYFYWYRQILGQKVEFLVSFYNNEISEKSEIFDDQFSVERPDGSNFTLKIRSTKLEDSAMYFCASGGGYGYTFGSGTRLTVV.

This chain connects TRBV29-1 to TRBJ2-3; 10 positions agree with TRBD2. CDR3 length: 13 amino acids. V shed 7 bases and J 6 bases; nucleotides not matched to a gene: 7. Germline values: CDR1 SQVTM, CDR2 ANQGSEA. The CDR3 spells CSAPGLALDTQYF. The DNA for the CDR3 is TGCAGCGCCCCGGGACTAGCGTTGGATACGCAGTATTTT.

The chain couples TRBV2 to TRBJ2-7, with D possibly being TRBD1 (5 bases). Trimming left V 6 bases short and J 5 bases short, with 11 bases between. The CDR3 is 12 amino acids. Germline lookup yields CDR1 SNHLY and CDR2 FYNNEI. This CDR3 is CASSAQGDEQYF. CDR3 in DNA: TGTGCCAGCAGCGCCCAGGGTGACGAGCAGTACTTC.

The chain links TRBV19 to TRBJ1-1; the match to TRBD1 covers 10 bases. The CDR3 contains 16 residues. After removal of 5 bases from V and 1 base from J, the junction contained 7 bases not matched to a gene. CDR1 and CDR2 from the germline V gene are LNHDA and SQIVND (reference sequence). The CDR3 loop is CASSPGTGVRNTEAFF. The CDR3 region has the DNA TGTGCCAGTAGTCCCGGGACAGGGGTTAGGAACACTGAAGCTTTCTTT.

V and J are TRBV5-1 and TRBJ2-1; D uncertain. CDR1 and CDR2 (germline): SGHRS, YFSETQ. Trimming pared 3 bases from V and 9 bases from J, leaving 19 bases between. This CDR3 contains 15 residues. The CDR3 sequence is CASSSRVPPGREQFF. The CDR3 DNA follows: TGCGCCAGCAGCTCCCGGGTCCCCCCCGGGCGTGAGCAGTTCTTC.

V and J are TRBV5-5 and TRBJ1-2; TRBD1 is a possible D gene (5 bases). The ends were cut back, 4 bases at V and 6 bases at J, with 13 bases in the middle. CDR3 length equals 13 residues. Germline CDR1 reads SGHKS; CDR2 reads YYEKEE (reference sequence). CDR3 DNA sequence: TGTGCCAGCAGCCACCCAGGGACTAATGGCTACACCTTC. Protein sequence: CASSHPGTNGYTF.

This clone was seen a few times. The chain employs TRBV3-1 (or the pseudogene TRBV3-2) and TRBJ1-6; D not resolved. Per germline, CDR1 LGHDT and CDR2 YNNKEL (reference sequence). The CDR3 contains 9 residues. V lost 4 bases and J lost 11, with 0 bases in between. CDR3 coding DNA: TGTGCCAGCAGCCCACCCCTCCACTTT. Its translation: CASSPPLHF.

This clone was picked up one time. V gene TRBV19 combines with J gene TRBJ2-5; TRBD1 agrees at 8 bases. The DNA end lines up better with TRBJ2-7; the J call may be wrong. The CDR3 covers 13 residues. Germline CDR1 and CDR2: LNHDA and SQIVND (reference sequence). CDR3 bases: TGTGCCAGTAGTAAGGACAGGGACTACGAGCAGTACTTC. Protein sequence: CASSKDRDYEQYF.

The rearrangement joins TRBV7-2 to TRBJ1-6; the D is unclear. The CDR3 loop spans 14 amino acids. With 5 bases removed from V and 8 bases from J, the gap between germline ends came to 13 bases. The germline V gene has CDR1 SGHTA and CDR2 FQGNSA. The CDR3 sequence is CASSPSLIDSPLHF. The DNA for the CDR3 is TGTGCCAGCAGCCCCTCCCTTATCGATTCACCCCTCCACTTT.

This chain uses TRBV7-2 with TRBJ1-3; D gene uncertain. The V gene lost 1 base and the J gene lost 0 bases, with 10 bases spanning the gap. Germline V gives CDR1 SGHTA, CDR2 FQGNSA. The CDR3 is 16 amino acids. The CDR3 bases are TGTGCCAGCAGCTTAGTGGGGAGTTTCTCTGGAAACACCATATATTTT. It translates to CASSLVGSFSGNTIYF.